This record looks at one T cell receptor beta chain sequence and its context. These data are taken from a study of blood T cell repertoires in COVID-19. Assay: immunoSEQ multiplex PCR; the TCRdb copy retains only in-frame clones and omits some. The sample yields around 250,000 clones, less than 90% seen once. This CDR3 has 18 amino acids. Germline values: CDR1 MDHEN, CDR2 SYDVKM. V lost 5 bases to trimming and J lost 8 bases; unmatched junction nucleotides: 18. The V and J genes are TRBV28 and TRBJ1-2; TRBD1 matches 12 bases. The sequenced sample consisted of peripheral blood. This TCR derives from a man between 60 and 75 years old with acute or convalescent COVID-19. The CDR3 nucleotides are TGTGCCAGCAGTCCCCTTTTCGGGACAGGGGGCTACTCGGGGGGCTACACCTTC. As protein: CASSPLFGTGGYSGGYTF.